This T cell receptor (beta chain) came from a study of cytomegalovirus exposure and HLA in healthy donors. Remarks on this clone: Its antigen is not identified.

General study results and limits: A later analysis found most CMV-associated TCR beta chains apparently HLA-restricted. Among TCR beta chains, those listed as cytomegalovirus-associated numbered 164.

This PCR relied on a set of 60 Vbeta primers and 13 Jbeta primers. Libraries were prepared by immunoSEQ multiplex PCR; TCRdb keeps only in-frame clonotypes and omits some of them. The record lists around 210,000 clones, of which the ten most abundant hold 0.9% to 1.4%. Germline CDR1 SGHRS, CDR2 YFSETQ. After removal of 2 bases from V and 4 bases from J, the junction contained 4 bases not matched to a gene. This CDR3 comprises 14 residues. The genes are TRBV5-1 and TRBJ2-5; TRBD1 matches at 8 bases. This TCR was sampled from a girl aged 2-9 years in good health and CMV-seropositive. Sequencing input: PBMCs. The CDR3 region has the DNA TGCGCCAGCAGCTTCGGACAGGGCCCAGAGACCCAGTACTTC. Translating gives CASSFGQGPETQYF.